This T cell receptor beta chain was recovered during a study of T-cell memory formation after mild COVID-19. TCRdb recomputed calls from the 5' RACE reads with MiXCR, one row per CDR3 protein. Counted here are 90,000 to 120,000 distinct CDR3 sequences, about 15% occurring once; the ten biggest clones make up 30% to 45%. The CDR3 length is 19 residues. Germline values: CDR1 LGHNA, CDR2 YSLEER. Trimming took 0 bases from V and 2 from J; bases not matched to a gene: 13. This clonotype was counted many times. The receptor was isolated from a man between 18 and 35 years old who had mild COVID-19 (a few samples of this study predate the infection). Cell type and time point are not known. Specimen: PBMCs or a T cell subset sorted from them (not recorded which). The chain couples TRBV4-3 to TRBJ2-5; 9 positions agree with TRBD1. The CDR3 DNA is TGCGCCAGCAGCCAAGAGAGTCCCGGGACAGGGTTCCCGCAAGAGACCCAGTACTTC. This encodes CASSQESPGTGFPQETQYF.